Below, 10 T cell receptor beta chains from the same sample are listed, as sequenced in a study of blood T cell repertoires in COVID-19. Sequencing was performed with immunoSEQ multiplex PCR; in TCRdb, only in-frame clones are kept and a portion is missing. The table lists approximately 120,000 clones, roughly 71% of them singletons. Sequenced input: peripheral blood. The receptors shown here come from a man aged 80 or over with acute or convalescent COVID-19.

This clone was recorded at least ten times. The chain uses TRBV7-9 and TRBJ2-5; 8 bases are shared with TRBD1. The CDR3 has 16 amino acids. Germline CDR1 is SEHNR and CDR2 is FQNEAQ (reference sequence). Losses at the gene ends were 10 bases for V and 4 bases for J; bases not matched to a gene: 17. CDR3 residues: CATLAPRTGKGETQYF. The CDR3 nucleotides read TGTGCCACCTTAGCCCCTCGGACAGGGAAGGGAGAGACCCAGTACTTC.

The rearrangement joins TRBV5-6 to TRBJ2-3; a possible D gene is TRBD1 (6 bases). This CDR3 has 14 residues. Germline CDR1 SGHDT, CDR2 YYEEEE. V was pared by 1 base and J by 3 bases, with 9 bases between. As DNA, the CDR3 is TGTGCCAGCAGCTTGAACAGGGTAACAGATACGCAGTATTTT. Its translation: CASSLNRVTDTQYF.

Note on this clone: Other nucleotide sequences from this sample produce the same CDR3. The chain carries TRBV3-1 (or the pseudogene TRBV3-2) and TRBJ2-5; 14 bases are a match to TRBD2. Germline V gene data show CDR1 as LGHDT and CDR2 as YNNKEL (reference sequence). V was clipped by 5 bases and J by 1 base; unmatched bases: 3. The CDR3 runs to 16 residues. The CDR3 nucleotides read TGTGCCAGCAGCTACGGACTAGCGGGGGGCCAAGAGACCCAGTACTTC. Protein product: CASSYGLAGGQETQYF.

This clone has ten or more counts. V gene TRBV28 combines with J gene TRBJ2-4, with D perhaps TRBD1 (5 bases). CDR3 length equals 14 residues. Germline V CDR1 and CDR2: MDHEN, SYDVKM. V was pared by 4 bases and J by 8 bases, with 15 bases between. This CDR3 reads CASSSTDMADIQYF. The CDR3 coding sequence is TGTGCCAGCAGTTCCACGGACATGGCGGACATTCAGTACTTC.

V gene TRBV5-1 combines with J gene TRBJ2-7; D perhaps matches TRBD2 (7 bases). The CDR3 loop spans 17 amino acids. Between the trimmed V and J ends, which lost 4 bases and 1 base, there was a span of 21 bases. CDR1 SGHRS and CDR2 YFSETQ come from the germline V gene. Here the CDR3 reads CASSPYGGLAKSYEQYF. The CDR3 DNA reads as TGCGCCAGCAGCCCCTACGGGGGGCTAGCGAAATCCTACGAGCAGTACTTC.

The rearrangement joins TRBV6-5 to TRBJ1-1; D may be TRBD1 (6 bases). V lost 0 bases and J lost 0, with 11 bases in between. Germline assignment: CDR1 MNHEY and CDR2 SVGAGI. The CDR3 runs 16 residues. CDR3 amino acids: CASSYSTGFMNTEAFF. As DNA, the CDR3 is TGTGCCAGCAGTTACTCAACAGGGTTTATGAACACTGAAGCTTTCTTT.

This chain uses TRBV15 with TRBJ1-2, with 9 bases that match TRBD1. The CDR3 has 15 residues. Germline CDR1 is LNHNV and CDR2 is YYDKDF (reference sequence). The ends lost 1 base at V and 10 bases at J; junction bases unmatched: 10. CDR3 DNA: TGTGCCACCAGCAGAGGACTTGGGACAGGGAGAACCTACACCTTC. It encodes CATSRGLGTGRTYTF.

The CDR3 region is CASSFQGSGTGELFF. The CDR3 DNA follows: TGTGCCAGCAGCTTTCAGGGATCAGGAACCGGGGAGCTGTTTTTT. V and J are TRBV7-9 and TRBJ2-2, with a possible D match to TRBD1 (5 bases). The V and J ends lost 3 bases and 5 bases respectively, with 13 bases between them. The CDR3 covers 15 residues. Per the germline V gene, CDR1 is SEHNR and CDR2 is FQNEAQ (reference sequence).

This clone was counted a few times. The J gene is TRBJ2-7, the V gene TRBV7-8; 8 bases are shared with TRBD1. V was pared by 4 bases and J by 4 bases, with 6 bases of the junction left unmatched. CDR1 is SGHVS, CDR2 FQNEAQ, per germline. The length of the CDR3 is 14 residues. DNA for the CDR3: TGTGCCAGCAGCTCGGACAGGGATTCATACGAGCAGTACTTC. Amino acid sequence: CASSSDRDSYEQYF.

V and J are TRBV3-1 (or the pseudogene TRBV3-2) and TRBJ2-1; a possible D gene is TRBD2 (7 bases). Trimming shortened V by 1 base and J by 5 bases, and 12 bases separated the two germline ends. CDR3 length equals 15 residues. Germline V gene sequence: CDR1 LGHDT, CDR2 YNNKEL (reference sequence). The DNA for the CDR3 is TGTGCCAGCAGCCAAGTCCGGGGGGCGAACAATGAGCAGTTCTTC. Translating gives CASSQVRGANNEQFF.